Reported below is one T cell receptor (beta chain). Its target is unknown. The CDR3 spans 16 residues. Germline-derived CDR1 and CDR2 are SGDLS and YYNGEE. V gave up 0 bases and J gave up 7 bases, with 14 bases separating them. This entry comes from a study of cytomegalovirus exposure and HLA in healthy donors. Findings of the study overall: The tendency of first-cohort TCR clusters to co-occur in the roughly 130 validation repertoires was the finding of a later analysis.

Some clones are missing from TCRdb's copy, which holds only in-frame ones; the method was immunoSEQ multiplex PCR. The table has 90,000 to 130,000 clones, almost 96% seen once. The chain links TRBV9 to TRBJ1-6, with a tentative D call TRBD1 (6 bases). This sequence was found in a woman aged 18 to 35 in good health and CMV-seronegative. Specimen: PBMCs. CDR3 region: CASSVDLQGRNSPLHF. In nucleotides, the CDR3 is TGTGCCAGCAGCGTAGATCTGCAGGGGCGGAATTCACCCCTCCACTTT.